One sample yielded the 32 T cell receptor beta chains listed below, sequenced in a study of shared clonotypes between healthy human individuals. Profiled with immunoSEQ multiplex PCR; TCRdb holds only in-frame clones, not every one. This sample has hundreds of thousands of clones, with 98% found just once. It was CD45RO-negative cells, positively selected for CCR7, that made up naive CD8 cells, with terminally differentiated effector memory CD45RA+ cells excluded. Sequencing was done on a sample of naive CD8+ T cells sorted from blood. The receptors derive from a man aged 25 to 40 in good health.

The V call is TRBV7-9, the J call TRBJ1-1; D is perhaps TRBD1 (5 bases). This CDR3 spans 12 amino acids. V lost 5 bases to trimming and J lost 8 bases, with 12 bases between them. Germline V gene data show CDR1 as SEHNR and CDR2 as FQNEAQ (reference sequence). The CDR3 region has the DNA TGTGCCAGCAGCGGCTGGGACGGAGAAGCTTTCTTT. The encoded protein is CASSGWDGEAFF.

V gene TRBV4-1 combines with J gene TRBJ2-7; 7 nucleotides line up with TRBD2. V shed 3 bases, J shed 0 bases, and the junction held 11 bases outside the gene matches. The CDR3 sequence is 17 residues long. The V gene's germline CDR1 is MGHRA and CDR2 YSYEKL. For the CDR3, the DNA is TGCGCCAGCAGCCATCAGAATAGCGGGTTGTACTCCTACGAGCAGTACTTC. This sequence encodes CASSHQNSGLYSYEQYF.

The CDR3: CASSEHPGTGELFF. The CDR3 DNA reads as TGTGCCAGCAGCGAACACCCGGGAACCGGGGAGCTGTTTTTT. The chain joins TRBV7-8 to TRBJ2-2, with D possibly TRBD2 on 5 matching bases. The CDR3 totals 14 residues. The V gene lost 5 bases and the J gene lost 5 bases, with 12 bases spanning the gap. The germline CDR1 and CDR2 sequences are SGHVS and FQNEAQ. Filled out from reference TRBV7-8 and TRBJ2-2, the complete variable domain reads GAGVSQSPRYKVAKRGQDVALRCDPISGHVSLFWYQQALGQGPEFLTYFQNEAQLDKSGLPSDRFFAERPEGSVSTLKIQRTQQEDSAVYLCASSEHPGTGELFFGEGSRLTVL.

The chain employs TRBV27 and TRBJ2-1; 9 nucleotides agree with TRBD2. Germline CDR1 MNHEY, CDR2 SMNVEV (reference sequence). The CDR3 length is 17 residues. Unmatched junction bases numbered 11, after V lost 5 bases and J lost 3 bases. The CDR3 DNA reads TGTGCCAGCAGTCAGGATTTAGCGGGAGCCAGCTACAATGAGCAGTTCTTC. Translation gives CASSQDLAGASYNEQFF.

The chain couples TRBV7-9 to TRBJ2-7; TRBD1 might be the D (6 bases). Germline V gene lookup returns CDR1 SEHNR and CDR2 FQNEAQ (reference sequence). CDR3 length equals 13 residues. Trimming took off 5 bases at V and 2 bases at J, with 10 bases between the two ends. The CDR3 DNA sequence: TGTGCCAGCAGCCGCAGGGGTACCTACGAGCAGTACTTC. Residues: CASSRRGTYEQYF. Based on the CDR3 plus reference TRBV7-9 and TRBJ2-7, the full variable domain is DTGVSQNPRHKITKRGQNVTFRCDPISEHNRLYWYRQTLGQGPEFLTYFQNEAQLEKSRLLSDRFSAERPKGSFSTLEIQRTEQGDSAMYLCASSRRGTYEQYFGPGTRLTVT.

The rearrangement joins TRBV29-1 to TRBJ1-4; possibly TRBD1 for D (6 bases). CDR1 is SQVTM, CDR2 ANQGSEA, per germline. This CDR3 has 12 amino acids. Between the trimmed V and J ends, which lost 6 bases and 10 bases, there was a span of 15 bases. CDR3 region: CSVGGLDGKLFF. The CDR3 DNA sequence: TGCAGCGTGGGGGGGCTGGATGGAAAACTGTTTTTT.

The V call is TRBV5-4, the J call TRBJ2-7; D not certain. V was pared by 2 bases and J by 1 base, with 7 bases between. Germline CDR1 reads SGHNT; CDR2 reads YYREEE (reference sequence). CDR3 length: 13 residues. The CDR3 loop reads CASSFPGSYEQYF. The CDR3 DNA is TGTGCCAGCAGCTTCCCAGGTTCCTACGAGCAGTACTTC.

The chain combines TRBV5-1 with TRBJ1-2, with D hard to call. Germline CDR1 SGHRS, CDR2 YFSETQ. The V gene lost 0 bases and the J gene lost 4 bases, with 4 bases spanning the gap. The CDR3 spans 12 residues. CDR3 nucleotides: TGCGCCAGCAGCTTGGGTCCCTATGGCTACACCTTC. Translated, it gives CASSLGPYGYTF.

This chain joins TRBV10-2 and TRBJ1-1; TRBD1 matches at 8 bases. The V gene end was trimmed by 6 bases and the J gene end by 3 bases; junction bases not matched to a gene: 6. The CDR3 totals 14 residues. In germline, CDR1 is WSHSY, CDR2 SAAADI. The CDR3: CASSDGQGHTEAFF. CDR3 in DNA: TGCGCCAGCAGCGACGGACAGGGCCACACTGAAGCTTTCTTT.

V and J are TRBV5-6 and TRBJ1-2, with 8 bases aligning to TRBD1. Germline CDR1 SGHDT, CDR2 YYEEEE. V gave up 4 bases and J gave up 7 bases; unmatched junction bases: 9. CDR3 length: 14 amino acids. The CDR3 bases are TGTGCCAGCAGCCCTGGACAGGGTTGGTTTGGCTACACCTTC. It codes for CASSPGQGWFGYTF.

The chain links TRBV28 to TRBJ2-3; 8 bases align to TRBD2. The CDR3 spans 17 residues. Trimming removed 1 base from V and 4 bases from J; junction bases left unmatched: 10. Germline CDR1 and CDR2: MDHEN and SYDVKM. The CDR3, as DNA: TGTGCCAGCAGTTTATACCCGACTAGCGAGGGCGCAGATACGCAGTATTTT. Protein: CASSLYPTSEGADTQYF.

The chain employs TRBV28 and TRBJ1-2; 7 positions match TRBD1. CDR1 and CDR2 from the germline V gene are MDHEN and SYDVKM. This CDR3 is built from 13 residues. With 6 bases clipped from V and 2 bases from J, the junction kept 3 bases outside the gene matches. CDR3 DNA: TGTGCCAGCAGAAAGGGACAGAACTATGGCTACACCTTC. Translated, it gives CASRKGQNYGYTF.

The chain is built from TRBV11-2 and TRBJ1-1; D not certain. The CDR3 totals 13 residues. Germline lookup yields CDR1 SGHAT and CDR2 FQNNGV. The ends were cut back, 2 bases at V and 7 bases at J, with 11 bases in the middle. CDR3 residues: CASSLTRPNEAFF. DNA of the CDR3: TGTGCCAGCAGCTTAACACGCCCGAATGAAGCTTTCTTT.

The rearrangement links TRBV7-2 to TRBJ2-2; tentative D call: TRBD1 (5 bases). The germline CDR1 and CDR2 sequences are SGHTA and FQGNSA. The CDR3 has 15 amino acids. Trimming removed 3 bases at V and 3 bases at J, with 11 bases between. As DNA, the CDR3 is TGTGCCAGCAGCTTGGACCCGACAGACACCGGGGAGCTGTTTTTT. It yields the protein CASSLDPTDTGELFF.

The chain employs TRBV5-8 and TRBJ2-5, with TRBD2 matching over 8 bases. With 2 bases clipped from V and 5 bases from J, the junction kept 14 bases outside the gene matches. There are 17 residues in the CDR3. Per germline, CDR1 SGHTS and CDR2 YDEGEE. The CDR3 nucleotides are TGTGCCAGCAGCTTCACCCCCCGGGGGGGGGCTGGCGAGACCCAGTACTTC. Encoded protein: CASSFTPRGGAGETQYF. The full variable domain, its missing parts supplied by reference TRBV5-8 and TRBJ2-5, is EAGVTQSPTHLIKTRGQQATLRCSPISGHTSVYWYQQALGLGLQFLLWYDEGEERNRGNFPPRFSGRQFPNYSSELNVNALELEDSALYLCASSFTPRGGAGETQYFGPGTRLLVL.

The chain recombines TRBV19 with TRBJ2-7; 12 bases are a match to TRBD2. Germline CDR1 reads LNHDA; CDR2 reads SQIVND (reference sequence). CDR3 length: 17 amino acids. Unmatched junction bases numbered 12, after V lost 3 bases and J lost 6 bases. The CDR3 protein is CASSILPSLAGGTEQYF. CDR3 nucleotide sequence: TGTGCCAGTAGTATTCTACCGTCGCTAGCGGGAGGGACCGAGCAGTACTTC. The full variable domain, in which reference TRBV19 and TRBJ2-7 provide the parts outside the CDR3, is DGGITQSPKYLFRKEGQNVTLSCEQNLNHDAMYWYRQDPGQGLRLIYYSQIVNDFQKGDIAEGYSVSREKKESFPLTVTSAQKNPTAFYLCASSILPSLAGGTEQYFGPGTRLTVT.

This chain links TRBV28 with TRBJ2-1, with TRBD2 matching 10 bases. The CDR3 has 14 residues. Trimming took 9 bases from V and 1 from J; bases not matched to a gene: 3. Germline-derived CDR1 and CDR2 are MDHEN and SYDVKM. CDR3 sequence reads: CASLAGVSYNEQFF. CDR3 nucleotides: TGTGCCAGTCTAGCGGGAGTGTCCTACAATGAGCAGTTCTTC.

In nucleotides, the CDR3 is TGCGCCAGCAGCCAAGAACCCAGCCGGCACAATGGCTACACCTTC. Its translation is CASSQEPSRHNGYTF. This chain links TRBV4-3 with TRBJ1-2, with D unresolved. The CDR3 runs 15 residues. Germline V CDR1 and CDR2: LGHNA, YSLEER. The V end was cut by 0 bases, the J end by 6 bases, with 14 bases between.

The rearrangement joins TRBV6-1 to TRBJ2-7; D possibly corresponds to TRBD2 (6 bases). The CDR3 has 14 amino acids. CDR1 and CDR2 from the germline V gene are MNHNS and SASEGT. V was pared by 2 bases and J by 6 bases, with 14 bases between. CDR3: CASSESGGGFEQYF. DNA of the CDR3: TGTGCCAGCAGTGAATCCGGGGGAGGCTTCGAGCAGTACTTC.

The V gene is TRBV7-9, the J gene TRBJ1-5; 7 bases map to TRBD1. CDR3 length equals 15 residues. J was trimmed by 4 bases and V by 0 bases; bases with no gene match: 3. Germline lookup yields CDR1 SEHNR and CDR2 FQNEAQ (reference sequence). CDR3 bases: TGTGCCAGCAGCTTAGCGGGGGGACAGAATCAGCCCCAGCATTTT. The encoded protein is CASSLAGGQNQPQHF.

This clone was counted once. The chain is built from TRBV9 and TRBJ2-2; D is ambiguous. Germline values: CDR1 SGDLS, CDR2 YYNGEE. Deletions cut 5 bases from V and 6 bases from J, with 8 bases between. The CDR3 loop spans 12 amino acids. CDR3 residues: CASSGAPGELFF. The DNA for the CDR3 is TGTGCCAGCAGTGGCGCCCCCGGGGAGCTGTTTTTT. Supplemented by reference TRBV9 and TRBJ2-2, the full variable domain reads DSGVTQTPKHLITATGQRVTLRCSPRSGDLSVYWYQQSLDQGLQFLIQYYNGEERAKGNILERFSAQQFPDLHSELNLSSLELGDSALYFCASSGAPGELFFGEGSRLTVL.

For the CDR3, the DNA is TGTGCCAGCAGCGCACGAGGGACAGGGGGTTTCGAGCAGTACTTC. Protein: CASSARGTGGFEQYF. The V gene is TRBV11-2, the J gene TRBJ2-7, with 11 positions matching TRBD1. The V gene end was trimmed by 5 bases and the J gene end by 6 bases; junction bases not matched to a gene: 9. The CDR3 contains 15 residues. CDR1 is SGHAT and CDR2 is FQNNGV in the germline V gene.

The gene calls are TRBV6-1 and TRBJ2-7; TRBD2 agrees at 12 bases. The germline CDR1 and CDR2 sequences are MNHNS and SASEGT. The CDR3 runs to 15 residues. V lost 1 base, J lost 3 bases, and 1 base stayed unmatched. CDR3 sequence (DNA): TGTGCCAGCAGTGAAGGGACTAGCGGGGTCTACGAGCAGTACTTC. Its translation: CASSEGTSGVYEQYF.

The chain uses TRBV7-6 and TRBJ2-4; maybe TRBD2 (5 bases). In germline, CDR1 is SGHVS, CDR2 FNYEAQ. V lost 5 bases to trimming and J lost 6 bases, with 29 bases between them. This CDR3 is 19 amino acids long. CDR3 nucleotide sequence: TGTGCCAGCAGCGACCTACCCGCCGGGGTCGATATAACCACAAACATTCAGTACTTC. Translated: CASSDLPAGVDITTNIQYF.

The chain employs TRBV5-1 and TRBJ1-2; 7 bases are a match to TRBD1. The CDR3 consists of 15 residues. Per germline, CDR1 SGHRS and CDR2 YFSETQ. The V segment lost 1 base and the J segment 3 bases; nucleotides outside the gene matches: 6. The CDR3 nucleotides read TGCGCCAGCAGCTTGAGTAGGGGGCGGGACTATGGCTACACCTTC. It is translated as CASSLSRGRDYGYTF.

The V and J genes are TRBV28 and TRBJ1-2; 8 bases fit TRBD1. V was clipped by 3 bases and J by 4 bases; unmatched bases: 4. Germline V lookup: CDR1 MDHEN, CDR2 SYDVKM. There are 14 residues in the CDR3. The CDR3 sequence is CASSFQGTGYGYTF. CDR3 in DNA: TGTGCCAGCAGTTTTCAGGGGACAGGCTATGGCTACACCTTC.

The chain carries TRBV6-5 and TRBJ1-2; D gene uncertain. CDR1 and CDR2 from the germline V gene are MNHEY and SVGAGI. The CDR3 contains 12 residues. V lost 9 bases, J lost 4 bases, and 12 bases lay in between. The CDR3 sequence: CASRHRVYGYTF. Here the CDR3 DNA reads TGTGCCAGTAGACACCGGGTCTATGGCTACACCTTC.

The chain combines TRBV5-1 with TRBJ2-7; D is unresolved. V was cut by 3 bases and J by 3 bases, with 16 bases left in between. The germline gives CDR1 SGHRS, CDR2 YFSETQ. The CDR3 sequence is 15 residues long. The CDR3 loop is CASSSIDSEVYEQYF. DNA of the CDR3: TGCGCCAGCAGCTCGATAGACTCCGAGGTCTACGAGCAGTACTTC.

The CDR3 loop reads CASSDNLGDEQFF. The CDR3 DNA is TGTGCCAGCAGTGACAATCTAGGCGATGAGCAGTTCTTC. The chain uses TRBV6-1 and TRBJ2-1; D not certain. CDR3 size: 13 residues. Looked up from germline, CDR1 is MNHNS and CDR2 is SASEGT. V dropped 3 bases and J dropped 8 bases, with 11 bases sitting between them.

The CDR3 region has the DNA TGTGCCAGCAGCACCAGACTAGCGGGAGTCGACGAGCAGTTCTTC. Protein product: CASSTRLAGVDEQFF. The V gene is TRBV5-8, the J gene TRBJ2-1; 12 positions agree with TRBD2. Germline CDR1 SGHTS, CDR2 YDEGEE. This CDR3 region has 15 residues. The junction had 9 bases not matched to a gene; V was cut back by 4 bases and J by 10 bases.

The chain is built from TRBV11-3 and TRBJ2-1; the match to TRBD2 covers 7 bases. The CDR3 loop spans 15 amino acids. J gave up 4 bases and V 0 bases, and 3 bases lay outside the gene matches. Looked up from germline, CDR1 is SGHNT and CDR2 is YENEEA. The CDR3 is CASSLEPAGYNEQFF. The CDR3 bases are TGTGCCAGCAGCTTAGAGCCAGCGGGGTACAATGAGCAGTTCTTC.

V is TRBV28 and J is TRBJ2-7; D unclear. Trimming took 1 base from V and 6 from J, leaving 7 bases between them. This CDR3 is 12 amino acids long. The germline V gene has CDR1 MDHEN and CDR2 SYDVKM. DNA for the CDR3: TGTGCCAGCAGTTTATCGGCCACCGAGCAGTACTTC. Residues: CASSLSATEQYF.